The T cell receptor (beta chain) under discussion was sequenced for a study of Graves' ophthalmopathy and Graves' hyperthyroidism (dated by TCRdb to the late 2010s). In the study overall: Peripheral blood was collected at initial diagnosis, prior to any treatment. The study used TCR beta repertoire signatures to distinguish Graves' ophthalmopathy from Graves' hyperthyroidism and to predict progression to ophthalmopathy. In total, around 130 blood samples were TCR-sequenced: 40 to 45 ophthalmopathy, some 75 hyperthyroidism and some 17 hyperthyroidism-to-ophthalmopathy patients. To explore V-J signatures that distinguish ophthalmopathy from hyperthyroidism, a discovery set of about a hundred patients was enrolled, made up of around 40 with ophthalmopathy and around 57 with stable hyperthyroidism. An independent validation cohort was composed of 18 to 20 hyperthyroidism patients and 17 patients who later progressed from hyperthyroidism to ophthalmopathy. T-cell repertoires of thyroid tissue and blood were compared in over 5 hyperthyroidism patients. After sampling, hyperthyroidism patients received methimazole starting at 30 mg daily, and ophthalmopathy patients received high-dose intravenous methylprednisolone. The 100 discovery patients were randomly split 7:3 into training and test sets.

There are 13 amino acids in the CDR3, from cysteine to phenylalanine inclusive. Here the CDR3 DNA is all that survives: 39 bases in frame from base 1. CDR1 and CDR2, per the germline V gene, are SGHRS and YFSETQ. Turning to this clonotype: Its antigen is not yet known. One end of the junction varies from germline; a read error may be responsible.

A patient counted as having stable hyperthyroidism if there was no progression to ophthalmopathy within 18 months of follow-up. Hyperthyroidism patients were newly diagnosed, with disease duration under 2 months, and aged 18 to 65 years. Patients were excluded if they had other autoimmune diseases, uncontrolled infections, pregnancy or lactation. Diagnosis was based on clinical symptoms, serum thyroxine, TRAb, thyroid ultrasound and orbital computed tomography. Ficoll-Paque density gradient centrifugation was used to isolate PBMCs from around 10 ml of fresh peripheral blood. Trizol reagent was used to extract the total RNA, and its quality was then checked on an Agilent 2100 Bioanalyzer. For repertoire sequencing, the TCR beta CDR3 regions were amplified from RNA transcripts. The first round was an RT-PCR using HTBI primers with the Qiagen OneStep RT-PCR kit, and this first round was followed by a second-round multiplex PCR, then size selection and purification. Libraries were sequenced on an Illumina HiSeq2000 using paired-end 100 bp reads. On the authors' methods: SOAPnuke was used to process the reads, removing any read that contained adapters or uncalled bases, had a mean Phred below 15, or lacked an exact match to the constant primer or identifier. COPE v1.2.5 was used to merge the high-quality paired reads. Each unique nucleotide sequence was defined as a clonotype, and clonotypes were aligned to IMGT TRB V, D and J references with MiTCR v1.1. The analysis was limited to V-J combinations with a frequency above 0.0001, which together covered 99% to 99.2% of the repertoires. For each V-J combination, a TCR clonal expansion and chaos score was defined as the ratio of F50 clonal expansion to chaos observed in the TCRdist matrix. Welch's t-statistics and random forest were used to reduce features to about 14 V-J combinations, which were fed into a naive Bayes classifier. The similarity between thyroid and blood repertoires was quantified using the Morisita-Horn index. TCRdb took the public reads, trimmed them with fastp at Q25, ran MiXCR for clone calling and kept in-frame beta chains. Each entry is one CDR3 protein sequence, shown with its most common DNA and genes. The V and J calls reflect TCRdb's pipeline rather than the authors' work. For this sample there are fewer than 650,000 distinct CDR3 sequences; about 20% appear just once. The ten largest clonotypes hold approximately 6.9% of the sample.

What the research found in general, with its limitations: No statistical method was used to predetermine the sample size, and group allocation was not hidden from the investigators. In validation, the model predicted ophthalmopathy progression with 70.59% sensitivity and roughly 72% specificity; more than ten predicted patients were CT-confirmed with GO in a median of approximately six months. Among expanded thyroid clonotypes with frequency above 0.001, most also showed up in blood, which suggests that blood repertoires may reflect the thyroid immune response. The 13-signature model separated ophthalmopathy from stable hyperthyroidism with over 85% sensitivity and approximately 81% specificity in cross-validation, and 80%/75% in the test set.

This TCR derives from a woman younger than 30 with stable Graves' hyperthyroidism. Some clones in this sample may be carry-over from other donors' samples. Donor details come from another sample of the same person, matched by shared clones. The chain uses TRBV5-1 and TRBJ2-7; the D element could tentatively be TRBD1 or TRBD2, as 5 bases agree for each. The material sequenced was peripheral blood. The nucleotide sequence is TGTGCCAGCAGCTGGGACCAGGGCTACGAGCAGTACTTC. Translated, it gives CASSWDQGYEQYF.